The 20 T cell receptor beta chains listed next were all sequenced from one sample in a study of beta chain features in type 1 diabetes. Expressed TCRB transcripts got sequenced, as all isolated RNA was reverse transcribed. The repertoire was sequenced with immunoSEQ multiplex PCR; TCRdb's copy has only in-frame clones and lacks some. The table lists 350,000 to 450,000 clones, about 15% of them singletons. The sequenced material came from naive CD4+ T cells from blood. The receptors derive from a woman between 18 and 30 years old in good health.

The V call is TRBV27, the J call TRBJ2-5; 9 bases are shared with TRBD1. The CDR3 length is 16 residues. Germline lookup yields CDR1 MNHEY and CDR2 SMNVEV (reference sequence). V gave up 5 bases and J gave up 1 base; unmatched junction bases: 8. CDR3: CASSPSNRGRQETQYF. The CDR3 region has the DNA TGTGCCAGCAGTCCGTCTAACAGGGGGCGCCAAGAGACCCAGTACTTC.

This clone turned up a few times. The J gene is TRBJ2-1, the V gene TRBV4-2; 7 bases agree with TRBD2. V gave up 1 base and J gave up 0 bases; unmatched junction bases: 12. CDR3 length equals 19 residues. Germline assignment: CDR1 LGHNA and CDR2 YNFKEQ. The chain's CDR3 is CASSQVALADPSSYNEQFF. CDR3 DNA: TGTGCCAGCAGCCAAGTTGCCCTAGCGGACCCCAGCTCCTACAATGAGCAGTTCTTC.

This clone was recorded a few times. This sequence joins TRBV7-8 and TRBJ2-7, with TRBD2 identical over 8 bases. V was clipped by 6 bases and J by 5 bases; unmatched bases: 15. Germline V gene sequence: CDR1 SGHVS, CDR2 FQNEAQ. This CDR3 has 16 residues. CDR3 sequence: CASRLTRAGGSHEQYF. The CDR3 DNA follows: TGTGCCAGCAGACTGACTAGGGCGGGGGGTTCCCACGAGCAGTACTTC.

The genes are TRBV30 and TRBJ2-7; 10 nucleotides match TRBD2. CDR1 GTSNPN and CDR2 SVGIG come from the germline V gene (reference sequence). V was clipped by 8 bases and J by 5 bases; unmatched bases: 12. This CDR3 spans 14 amino acids. The CDR3 bases are TGTGCCGTCACCAGGACTAGCGGAAAAAACGAGCAGTACTTC. The encoded protein is CAVTRTSGKNEQYF.

This clone was found a few times. Additional DNA sequences in this sample encode the identical CDR3. The chain links TRBV20-1 to TRBJ1-1; no clear D. Germline CDR1 is DFQATT and CDR2 is SNEGSKA (reference sequence). V shed 6 bases and J shed 1 base, with 6 bases lying between them. The CDR3 totals 11 residues. In DNA, the CDR3 is TGCAGTGCCCTAGCGAACACTGAAGCTTTCTTT. Its protein is CSALANTEAFF.

This clone was counted between two and nine times. This chain connects TRBV5-4 to TRBJ2-4; TRBD1 agrees at 10 bases. The CDR3 spans 16 residues. Trimming took 0 bases from V and 4 from J; bases not matched to a gene: 4. Germline V gives CDR1 SGHNT, CDR2 YYREEE (reference sequence). CDR3 sequence reads: CASSLGGTGAKNIQYF. CDR3 nucleotides: TGTGCCAGCAGCTTGGGAGGGACAGGGGCAAAAAACATTCAGTACTTC.

This clone was seen only a few times. CDR3 residues: CASSISGPGQPQHF. The CDR3 region has the DNA TGTGCCAGTAGTATTTCAGGTCCAGGTCAGCCCCAGCATTTT. The chain recombines TRBV19 with TRBJ1-5; D gene uncertain. V lost 3 bases and J 6 bases, leaving 12 bases between the germline ends. This CDR3 comprises 14 residues. The germline gives CDR1 LNHDA, CDR2 SQIVND (reference sequence).

The rearrangement uses TRBV14 and TRBJ2-1; 13 positions agree with TRBD2. Germline trimming cut 0 bases from V and 7 bases from J; bases unmatched to any gene: 6. The CDR3 has 17 residues. Germline lookup yields CDR1 SGHDN and CDR2 FVKESK. Written as DNA, the CDR3 is TGTGCCAGCAGCCAAGATTGGACTAGCGGGAGAGTTAATGAGCAGTTCTTC. Residues: CASSQDWTSGRVNEQFF.

This clone was recorded a few times. The V and J genes are TRBV18 and TRBJ2-6; 10 nucleotides agree with TRBD2. This CDR3 comprises 19 residues. J gave up 2 bases and V 0 bases, and 7 bases lay outside the gene matches. Looked up from germline, CDR1 is KGHSH and CDR2 is LQKENI. CDR3 sequence reads: CASSPPVAGGSPGANVLTF. The CDR3 region has the DNA TGTGCCAGCTCACCACCCGTAGCGGGAGGTAGCCCTGGGGCCAACGTCCTGACTTTC.

This clone was picked up a small number of times. The CDR3 is CASSFYRGWGNQPQHF. CDR3 DNA sequence: TGTGCCAGCAGCTTCTACAGGGGATGGGGCAATCAGCCCCAGCATTTT. The chain links TRBV5-6 to TRBJ1-5, with TRBD1 matching 7 bases. Per the germline V gene, CDR1 is SGHDT and CDR2 is YYEEEE. This CDR3 region has 16 residues. The ends lost 2 bases at V and 2 bases at J; junction bases unmatched: 7.

The chain links TRBV28 to TRBJ1-2; TRBD1 matches at 10 bases. V lost 6 bases and J lost 5; bases outside the gene matches: 6. CDR1 is MDHEN and CDR2 is SYDVKM in the germline V gene. The length of the CDR3 is 14 residues. CDR3 sequence reads: CASSNRDRGYGYTF. The CDR3 DNA is TGTGCCAGCAGCAACAGGGACAGGGGATATGGCTACACCTTC.

This clone was observed a few times. This chain uses TRBV21-1 with TRBJ2-7; TRBD1, the D gene given by the table, was not confirmed from the DNA. TRBV21-1 counts as a pseudogene. The CDR3 is 17 residues long. The DNA of the CDR3 is TGTGCCAGCAGCAAAGCGCAGGGAGGGACAGGGGGATACGAGCAGTACTTC. Translation: CASSKAQGGTGGYEQYF.

This chain joins TRBV19 and TRBJ1-2; D uncertain. Trimming stripped 3 bases from V and 8 bases from J, with 7 bases between. This CDR3 region has 11 residues. CDR1 is LNHDA, CDR2 SQIVND, per germline (reference sequence). Here the CDR3 reads CASSILQGYTF. For the CDR3, the DNA is TGTGCCAGTAGTATTCTTCAGGGCTACACCTTC. Variable domain in full (rest from reference TRBV19 and TRBJ1-2): DGGITQSPKYLFRKEGQNVTLSCEQNLNHDAMYWYRQDPGQGLRLIYYSQIVNDFQKGDIAEGYSVSREKKESFPLTVTSAQKNPTAFYLCASSILQGYTFGSGTRLTVV.

This clone is a singleton in its sample. V and J are TRBV4-3 and TRBJ2-7; no clear D gene. Germline loops: CDR1 LGHNA, CDR2 YSLEER. Trimming cost V 0 bases and J 4 bases, with 7 bases left between them. The CDR3 totals 13 residues. CDR3 region: CASSQDSEYEQYF. The DNA of the CDR3 is TGCGCCAGCAGCCAAGATTCGGAGTACGAGCAGTACTTC.

This clone was picked up a small number of times. This chain uses TRBV9 with TRBJ2-3; perhaps TRBD2 as D (6 bases). The V end lost 4 bases, the J end lost 6 bases, and 21 bases lay between the germline ends. The germline gives CDR1 SGDLS, CDR2 YYNGEE. This CDR3 region has 16 residues. In DNA, the CDR3 is TGTGCCAGCAGCACCGGAGGGACTCCGGGGAGGGATACGCAGTATTTT. This codes for CASSTGGTPGRDTQYF. Combining the CDR3 with reference TRBV9 and TRBJ2-3 gives the whole variable domain DSGVTQTPKHLITATGQRVTLRCSPRSGDLSVYWYQQSLDQGLQFLIQYYNGEERAKGNILERFSAQQFPDLHSELNLSSLELGDSALYFCASSTGGTPGRDTQYFGPGTRLTVL.

This clone appeared a few times. The rearrangement joins TRBV7-2 to TRBJ2-3, with D possibly matching TRBD2 (6 bases). The CDR3 runs 14 residues. V lost 0 bases to trimming and J lost 4 bases, with 8 bases between them. Germline-derived CDR1 and CDR2 are SGHTA and FQGNSA. CDR3 in DNA: TGTGCCAGCAGCTTAGCGGGAGGAGCAGATACGCAGTATTTT. Translation gives CASSLAGGADTQYF.

This chain uses TRBV10-3 with TRBJ1-1; 9 nucleotides match TRBD1. This CDR3 is built from 16 residues. With 0 bases clipped from V and 4 bases from J, the junction kept 6 bases outside the gene matches. Looked up from germline, CDR1 is ENHRY and CDR2 is SYGVKD. CDR3 sequence (DNA): TGTGCCATCAGTGAGTCGGGGGACAGGGCGACCACTGAAGCTTTCTTT. Protein product: CAISESGDRATTEAFF.

The chain carries TRBV11-2 and TRBJ2-1; a possible D gene is TRBD2 (5 bases). CDR1 is SGHAT and CDR2 is FQNNGV in the germline V gene. V gave up 5 bases and J gave up 1 base, with 12 bases separating them. CDR3 length: 15 amino acids. The CDR3 DNA reads as TGTGCCAGCAGCGTTACAGAGGGTTCCTACAATGAGCAGTTCTTC. Its translation is CASSVTEGSYNEQFF. The full variable domain, rest sourced from reference TRBV11-2 and TRBJ2-1, is EAGVAQSPRYKIIEKRQSVAFWCNPISGHATLYWYQQILGQGPKLLIQFQNNGVVDDSQLPKDRFSAERLKGVDSTLKIQPAKLEDSAVYLCASSVTEGSYNEQFFGPGTRLTVL.

In this sample, this clone turned up a few times. V usage is TRBV7-9 and J usage is TRBJ2-7, with no clear D. Deletions cut 5 bases from V and 0 bases from J, with 20 bases between. The CDR3 has 17 amino acids. Germline V gives CDR1 SEHNR, CDR2 FQNEAQ (reference sequence). The CDR3 loop reads CASSRYVERTSSYEQYF. The CDR3 region has the DNA TGTGCCAGCAGCCGCTATGTCGAGCGCACAAGCTCCTACGAGCAGTACTTC.

The CDR3 coding sequence is TGTGCCAGCAAACTGGGACTAGCGGGATCCAATGAGCAGTTCTTC. Its translation is CASKLGLAGSNEQFF. This chain links TRBV2 with TRBJ2-1, with 13 positions matching TRBD2. Germline V gene lookup returns CDR1 SNHLY and CDR2 FYNNEI. This CDR3 has 15 residues. V shed 7 bases and J 6 bases; nucleotides not matched to a gene: 6. The full variable domain, in which reference TRBV2 and TRBJ2-1 provide the parts outside the CDR3, is EPEVTQTPSHQVTQMGQEVILRCVPISNHLYFYWYRQILGQKVEFLVSFYNNEISEKSEIFDDQFSVERPDGSNFTLKIRSTKLEDSAMYFCASKLGLAGSNEQFFGPGTRLTVL.